A single sample gave rise to the 13 T cell receptor beta chains below, sequenced in a study of sequential checkpoint blockade in melanoma. TCRdb's copy holds only in-frame clones and misses some; the assay was immunoSEQ multiplex PCR. Among about 13,000 clones, 55% to 75% were seen once, and the ten largest hold around a third. This sample's treatment: randomized to nivolumab then ipilimumab (arm A) or the reverse (arm B). Sequenced material: CD8+ T cells sorted from blood (inferred from file names), taken from a patient given nivolumab and ipilimumab in sequence. The receptors originated from a human donor with melanoma.

The chain uses TRBV10-1 and TRBJ2-1; D gene unclear. Per germline, CDR1 WNHNN and CDR2 SYGVQD (reference sequence). With 3 bases removed from V and 0 bases from J, the gap between germline ends came to 12 bases. The CDR3 covers 16 residues. CDR3: CASSDSWRFSYNEQFF. DNA for the CDR3: TGCGCCAGCAGTGATAGTTGGCGGTTCTCCTACAATGAGCAGTTCTTC.

This clone has only one observation. This chain joins TRBV10-3 and TRBJ2-3, with no clear D. The V gene's germline CDR1 is ENHRY and CDR2 SYGVKD. Trimming shortened V by 9 bases and J by 2 bases, and 9 bases separated the two germline ends. The CDR3 length is 12 residues. The chain's CDR3 is CAMSLNTDTQYF. The CDR3 coding sequence is TGTGCCATGAGCCTGAACACAGATACGCAGTATTTT.

In the case of this clone: An end of the junction differs from the germline gene, which may be a read error. The same CDR3 arises from other DNA sequences in this sample as well. The chain is built from TRBV29-1 and TRBJ2-1; D possibly corresponds to TRBD1 (6 bases). The germline CDR1 and CDR2 sequences are SQVTM and ANQGSEA. The CDR3 has 16 residues. For the CDR3, the DNA is TGCAGCGTAGAAGGGGCCAGGGGCTCCTCCTACAATGAGCAGTTCTTC. Its protein product is CSVEGARGSSYNEQFF.

V is TRBV9 and J is TRBJ2-1; 8 bases map to TRBD2. Germline trimming cut 2 bases from V and 7 bases from J; bases unmatched to any gene: 8. The CDR3 length is 15 residues. The V gene's germline CDR1 is SGDLS and CDR2 YYNGEE. CDR3 nucleotides: TGTGCCAGCAGCGTTCCCCTAGCGGGTGGAAATGAGCAGTTCTTC. This sequence encodes CASSVPLAGGNEQFF.

The V gene is TRBV25-1, the J gene TRBJ1-1; TRBD1 aligns across 8 bases. Germline trimming cut 4 bases from V and 4 bases from J; bases unmatched to any gene: 5. Germline assignment: CDR1 MGHDK and CDR2 SYGVNS. The CDR3 runs to 14 residues. This CDR3 reads CASSGAQGATEAFF. The CDR3 DNA reads as TGTGCCAGCAGTGGAGCCCAGGGGGCCACTGAAGCTTTCTTT.

This rearrangement joins TRBV30 to TRBJ2-1, with 7 nucleotides matching TRBD1. Germline V gives CDR1 GTSNPN, CDR2 SVGIG (reference sequence). The V and J ends lost 7 bases and 2 bases, in that order; junction bases with no gene match: 8. CDR3 length: 14 amino acids. CDR3 residues: CAYSNRGTYNEQFF. DNA of the CDR3: TGTGCCTACTCGAACAGGGGCACCTACAATGAGCAGTTCTTC.

This clone occurred a few times. The chain recombines TRBV19 with TRBJ2-5, with 8 bases identical to TRBD2. The J call may be mistaken, given a closer DNA end match to TRBJ2-7. Germline values: CDR1 LNHDA, CDR2 SQIVND (reference sequence). This CDR3 is 15 amino acids long. The CDR3 DNA sequence: TGTGCCAGTACTCCCACTAGCGGAGCTTTCTACGAGCAGTACTTC. Amino acid sequence: CASTPTSGAFYEQYF.

This clone occurred a few times. J is TRBJ2-7 and V is TRBV5-6, with 7 bases aligning to TRBD1. The CDR3 contains 14 residues. With 0 bases clipped from V and 5 bases from J, the junction kept 5 bases outside the gene matches. Germline V CDR1 and CDR2: SGHDT, YYEEEE. CDR3 sequence (DNA): TGTGCCAGCAGCTTGGTAGGGGGCAGGGACGAGCAGTACTTC. This encodes CASSLVGGRDEQYF.

The chain joins TRBV19 to TRBJ2-3, with TRBD1 matching 7 bases. Germline V gene data show CDR1 as LNHDA and CDR2 as SQIVND (reference sequence). The CDR3 contains 18 residues. The junction had 12 bases not matched to a gene; V was cut back by 3 bases and J by 0 bases. The CDR3 loop reads CASSMVGQGVLSTDTQYF. CDR3 nucleotide sequence: TGTGCCAGTAGTATGGTAGGCCAGGGGGTACTAAGCACAGATACGCAGTATTTT.

About this clone itself: Additional DNA sequences in this sample encode the identical CDR3. The CDR3, as DNA: TGTGCCAGCAGCTTAGGGCAGCAGCCCCAGCATTTT. Its translation: CASSLGQQPQHF. The gene calls are TRBV7-9 and TRBJ1-5; D is unresolved. CDR1 is SEHNR, CDR2 FQNEAQ, per germline (reference sequence). The CDR3 length is 12 residues. V lost 1 base and J lost 7, with 5 bases in between.

The rearrangement uses TRBV19 and TRBJ2-4, with 8 bases that match TRBD1. Germline values: CDR1 LNHDA, CDR2 SQIVND (reference sequence). The J segment lost 10 bases and the V segment lost 4 bases, leaving 6 bases of the junction unmatched. CDR3 length equals 13 residues. Here the CDR3 DNA reads TGTGCCAGTAGTACGCAGGGGGCGAGGATTCAGTACTTC. This codes for CASSTQGARIQYF.

The chain has TRBV27 and TRBJ2-3; tentatively, D is TRBD2 (5 bases). This CDR3 spans 16 amino acids. Trimming removed 2 bases from V and 4 bases from J, with 16 bases in between. CDR1 MNHEY and CDR2 SMNVEV come from the germline V gene (reference sequence). CDR3 sequence reads: CASSLGSISRSDTQYF. The CDR3 nucleotides are TGTGCCAGCAGTTTAGGGAGCATATCTCGCTCAGATACGCAGTATTTT.

The V gene is TRBV9, the J gene TRBJ2-1; TRBD2 agrees at 11 bases. The CDR3 has 18 amino acids. Germline-derived CDR1 and CDR2 are SGDLS and YYNGEE. V shed 4 bases and J 4 bases; nucleotides not matched to a gene: 13. The CDR3 loop reads CASSQGGIAGGPYNEQFF. CDR3 in DNA: TGTGCCAGCAGCCAAGGGGGGATAGCGGGAGGGCCTTACAATGAGCAGTTCTTC.